The 31 T cell receptor beta chains below all came from one sample that was sequenced in a study of cytomegalovirus exposure and HLA in healthy donors. In the PCR, 60 Vbeta and 13 Jbeta primers were used. Generated by immunoSEQ multiplex PCR, the TCRdb table keeps only in-frame clones and is missing some. The data contain 100,000 to 150,000 clones, over 60% of them seen just once; the ten biggest clones take up about 3%. The sequencing input was PBMCs. All receptors derive from a human donor in good health.

The chain uses TRBV10-3 and TRBJ1-2, with 7 bases aligning to TRBD1. V gave up 7 bases and J gave up 5 bases; unmatched junction bases: 7. There are 13 residues in the CDR3. CDR1 and CDR2 (germline): ENHRY, SYGVKD. In nucleotides, the CDR3 is TGTGCCATCAAAACAGGGGAAGGGTATGGCTACACCTTC. Amino acids: CAIKTGEGYGYTF.

This chain uses TRBV15 with TRBJ1-5, with 9 bases matching TRBD1. V lost 3 bases to trimming and J lost 11 bases; unmatched junction nucleotides: 8. CDR3 size: 14 residues. The V gene's germline CDR1 is LNHNV and CDR2 YYDKDF (reference sequence). This CDR3 is CATSRGQGDSAQHF. The CDR3 DNA reads as TGTGCCACCAGCAGGGGACAGGGTGATTCAGCCCAGCATTTT.

This chain uses TRBV6-5 with TRBJ1-5, with 9 bases matching TRBD1. Trimming at V came to 6 bases and at J to 7 bases, leaving 10 bases not matched to a gene. The CDR3 consists of 15 residues. Germline assignment: CDR1 MNHEY and CDR2 SVGAGI. CDR3 protein: CASRRTGVGWQPQHF. The CDR3 DNA sequence: TGTGCCAGCAGGAGGACAGGGGTGGGCTGGCAGCCCCAGCATTTT.

This chain uses TRBV19 with TRBJ2-7; D is unclear. Trimming removed 5 bases from V and 7 bases from J, with 9 bases in between. Germline loops: CDR1 LNHDA, CDR2 SQIVND (reference sequence). This CDR3 has 11 residues. The CDR3 loop is CASSLRNEQYF. The CDR3 coding sequence is TGTGCCAGTAGTCTACGAAATGAGCAGTACTTC.

The chain couples TRBV2 to TRBJ2-4; the match to TRBD1 covers 7 bases. This CDR3 is 15 amino acids long. Trimming removed 2 bases from V and 1 base from J; junction bases left unmatched: 2. CDR1 is SNHLY, CDR2 FYNNEI, per germline. DNA for the CDR3: TGTGCCAGCAGTGAAACAGGGGTTGCCAAAAACATTCAGTACTTC. The encoded protein is CASSETGVAKNIQYF.

This chain uses TRBV5-1 with TRBJ2-1; 10 nucleotides align to TRBD2. Germline V gives CDR1 SGHRS, CDR2 YFSETQ. The CDR3 is 20 residues long. V lost 0 bases, J lost 0 bases, and 12 bases stayed unmatched. CDR3 sequence reads: CASSLGGLAGDPRSYNEQFF. For the CDR3, the DNA is TGCGCCAGCAGCTTGGGAGGTCTAGCGGGAGACCCCCGCTCCTACAATGAGCAGTTCTTC. Combining the CDR3 with reference TRBV5-1 and TRBJ2-1 gives the whole variable domain KAGVTQTPRYLIKTRGQQVTLSCSPISGHRSVSWYQQTPGQGLQFLFEYFSETQRNKGNFPGRFSGRQFSNSRSEMNVSTLELGDSALYLCASSLGGLAGDPRSYNEQFFGPGTRLTVL.

The chain joins TRBV19 to TRBJ1-2, with D unclear. This CDR3 region has 17 residues. The V gene lost 7 bases and the J gene lost 0 bases, with 21 bases spanning the gap. Germline loops: CDR1 LNHDA, CDR2 SQIVND (reference sequence). For the CDR3, the DNA is TGTGCCAGTACCCCTAGGCTAAGTACCTTTACTAACTATGGCTACACCTTC. Its translation is CASTPRLSTFTNYGYTF.

V and J are TRBV19 and TRBJ1-5; possibly TRBD1 for D (6 bases). The CDR3 runs to 18 residues. CDR1 and CDR2 from the germline V gene are LNHDA and SQIVND (reference sequence). Trimming pared 3 bases from V and 4 bases from J, leaving 22 bases between. The CDR3: CASSMFRGGVGRNQPQHF. The CDR3 nucleotides are TGTGCCAGTAGTATGTTTCGAGGGGGGGTAGGGCGGAATCAGCCCCAGCATTTT.

V and J are TRBV11-2 and TRBJ2-5, with 7 bases aligning to TRBD1. Germline V lookup: CDR1 SGHAT, CDR2 FQNNGV. J gave up 8 bases and V 0 bases, and 9 bases lay outside the gene matches. The CDR3 has 15 residues. Here the CDR3 reads CASSLEARGKGTQYF. Here the CDR3 DNA reads TGTGCCAGCAGCTTAGAAGCCAGGGGGAAAGGAACCCAGTACTTC. The variable domain in full, completed from reference TRBV11-2 and TRBJ2-5, reads EAGVAQSPRYKIIEKRQSVAFWCNPISGHATLYWYQQILGQGPKLLIQFQNNGVVDDSQLPKDRFSAERLKGVDSTLKIQPAKLEDSAVYLCASSLEARGKGTQYFGPGTRLLVL.

Only a few counts were recorded for this clone. The gene calls are TRBV5-4 and TRBJ2-1; 9 nucleotides line up with TRBD2. The germline V gene encodes CDR1 SGHNT and CDR2 YYREEE (reference sequence). V shed 4 bases, J shed 2 bases, and the junction held 4 bases outside the gene matches. The CDR3 totals 15 residues. CDR3 DNA sequence: TGTGCCAGCAGCCTAGCGGGGCGACCCTACAATGAGCAGTTCTTC. This codes for CASSLAGRPYNEQFF.

This clone was observed a handful of times. The V gene is TRBV4-2, the J gene TRBJ1-4, with D tentatively TRBD1 (6 bases). There are 18 residues in the CDR3. From germline, CDR1 is LGHNA and CDR2 YNFKEQ. Trimming left V 0 bases short and J 7 bases short, with 21 bases between. CDR3 in amino acids: CASSQDMAGARVREKLFF. The DNA for the CDR3 is TGTGCCAGCAGCCAAGATATGGCGGGGGCTAGGGTGCGTGAAAAACTGTTTTTT.

The V call is TRBV28, the J call TRBJ2-5; D uncertain. The J call may not be correct, given that the DNA end is closer to TRBJ2-7. This CDR3 has 10 amino acids. Germline CDR1 is MDHEN and CDR2 is SYDVKM. As DNA, the CDR3 is TGTGCCAGCAGTTTACACGAGCAGTACTTC. It codes for CASSLHEQYF.

The genes are TRBV7-2 and TRBJ2-7, with 8 bases lining up with TRBD2. Germline trimming cut 0 bases from V and 0 bases from J; bases unmatched to any gene: 1. The germline V gene has CDR1 SGHTA and CDR2 FQGNSA. This CDR3 has 15 amino acids. The CDR3 here is CASSLAGTSSYEQYF. CDR3 coding DNA: TGTGCCAGCAGCTTAGCCGGGACTAGCTCCTACGAGCAGTACTTC.

The rearrangement links TRBV4-3 to TRBJ2-5; TRBD2 aligns across 8 bases. The end of the DNA is better explained by TRBJ2-7, so the J call may be wrong. This CDR3 is built from 14 residues. Germline CDR1 is LGHNA and CDR2 is YSLEER. CDR3 amino acids: CASSQAGGNYEQYF. In nucleotides, the CDR3 is TGCGCCAGCAGCCAAGCGGGGGGGAACTACGAGCAGTACTTC.

The chain carries TRBV29-1 and TRBJ2-7, with TRBD1 as a possible D gene (7 bases). Trimming removed 4 bases at V and 2 bases at J, with 12 bases between. This CDR3 has 13 residues. The V gene's germline CDR1 is SQVTM and CDR2 ANQGSEA. The CDR3 nucleotides read TGCAGCGTTGGCGGGACAGCAACCTACGAGCAGTACTTC. It is translated as CSVGGTATYEQYF.

The chain recombines TRBV2 with TRBJ1-2; the D gene is possibly TRBD1 (5 bases). The germline CDR1 and CDR2 sequences are SNHLY and FYNNEI. The CDR3 loop spans 12 amino acids. The V end was cut by 4 bases, the J end by 5 bases, with 8 bases between. CDR3 DNA: TGTGCCAGCAGTGTAGGGGTTTATGGCTACACCTTC. This encodes CASSVGVYGYTF.

A single count supports this clone. Other nucleotide sequences in the sample specify the same CDR3. The V and J genes are TRBV27 and TRBJ2-1, with 10 bases fitting TRBD1. The CDR3 has 16 amino acids. Germline loops: CDR1 MNHEY, CDR2 SMNVEV (reference sequence). V dropped 6 bases and J dropped 7; count of bases not matched to a gene: 12. The CDR3 spells CASRKDRDRGENEQFF. As DNA, the CDR3 is TGTGCCAGCAGGAAGGACCGGGACAGGGGTGAGAATGAGCAGTTCTTC.

In its sample, this clone was seen once. The rearrangement uses TRBV29-1 and TRBJ2-7; no definite D call. Per germline, CDR1 SQVTM and CDR2 ANQGSEA. The CDR3 extends over 14 amino acids. Trimming took 4 bases from V and 6 from J, leaving 19 bases between them. The CDR3 spells CSVVSTGFQGEQYF. CDR3 coding DNA: TGCAGCGTTGTTTCCACGGGTTTTCAAGGCGAGCAGTACTTC.

This chain joins TRBV7-2 and TRBJ2-7; the match to TRBD1 covers 10 bases. The length of the CDR3 is 15 residues. The V gene's germline CDR1 is SGHTA and CDR2 FQGNSA. Trimming took 1 base from V and 4 from J; bases not matched to a gene: 4. The CDR3 DNA follows: TGTGCCAGCAGCTTAGGACAGGGGGCAGGTTACGAGCAGTACTTC. Translating gives CASSLGQGAGYEQYF.

This clone was observed a few times. This chain joins TRBV6-6 and TRBJ1-3; D not certain. Germline CDR1 MNHNY, CDR2 SVGAGI (reference sequence). Trimming removed 3 bases at V and 8 bases at J, with 14 bases between. The CDR3 is made up of 14 amino acids. CDR3 nucleotide sequence: TGTGCCAGCAGTTATCCGGGTCGTAGCGACACCATATATTTT. Protein product: CASSYPGRSDTIYF.

The chain employs TRBV30 and TRBJ1-1; no firm D call. The V gene lost 4 bases and the J gene lost 1 base, with 13 bases spanning the gap. The CDR3 sequence is 14 residues long. The germline V gene has CDR1 GTSNPN and CDR2 SVGIG (reference sequence). The chain's CDR3 is CAWTFSGANTEAFF. CDR3 DNA sequence: TGTGCCTGGACCTTTTCCGGAGCGAACACTGAAGCTTTCTTT.

About this clone: At the DNA level, this CDR3 is encoded by other sequences in the same sample as well. The rearrangement uses TRBV15 and TRBJ1-2; weak D call: TRBD1 (6 bases). The CDR3 is 13 residues long. The germline V and J ends were trimmed by 0 bases and 8 bases, with 10 bases remaining between them. Germline CDR1 and CDR2: LNHNV and YYDKDF (reference sequence). The CDR3 nucleotides read TGTGCCACCAGCAGAGAGAACAGGGCGGGCTACACCTTC. This encodes CATSRENRAGYTF.

The rearrangement links TRBV7-2 to TRBJ2-5; D may be TRBD1 (5 bases). Germline CDR1 reads SGHTA; CDR2 reads FQGNSA. Trimming left V 0 bases short and J 5 bases short, with 16 bases between. CDR3 size: 16 residues. The CDR3 DNA reads TGTGCCAGCAGCTTAGCTGGGCAGGGATGGTTGGAGACCCAGTACTTC. It yields the protein CASSLAGQGWLETQYF.

The genes are TRBV21-1 and TRBJ2-3; TRBD1, as called in the table, went unchecked against the DNA. TRBV21-1 is tagged as a pseudogene. The CDR3 totals 17 residues. CDR3 nucleotide sequence: TGTGCCAGCAGCAAGCCTACGCGGCCCTTAGGGACAGATACGCAATATTTT. Protein sequence: CASSKPTRPLGTDTQYF.

The chain recombines TRBV2 with TRBJ2-3, with TRBD2 matching over 11 bases. The CDR3 covers 16 residues. The germline gives CDR1 SNHLY, CDR2 FYNNEI. The V gene end was trimmed by 5 bases and the J gene end by 4 bases; junction bases not matched to a gene: 8. For the CDR3, the DNA is TGTGCCAGCAGTCTAGCGGGAGGTTCCCGGGCAGATACGCAGTATTTT. Residues: CASSLAGGSRADTQYF.

The chain carries TRBV27 and TRBJ1-5; D is perhaps TRBD1 (5 bases). Trimming stripped 5 bases from V and 2 bases from J, with 19 bases between. This CDR3 comprises 17 residues. Germline V CDR1 and CDR2: MNHEY, SMNVEV (reference sequence). CDR3 sequence: CASSRKVSGQGNQPQHF. CDR3 DNA sequence: TGTGCCAGCAGTCGAAAGGTATCAGGACAAGGCAATCAGCCCCAGCATTTT.

The table lists this clone with a few counts. This chain links TRBV4-3 with TRBJ2-7; the match to TRBD2 covers 13 bases. The CDR3 loop spans 16 amino acids. Germline loops: CDR1 LGHNA, CDR2 YSLEER. V gave up 3 bases and J gave up 2 bases; unmatched junction bases: 4. CDR3 nucleotides: TGCGCCAGCAGCCAGGGACTAGCGGGAAACCCCTACGAGCAGTACTTC. Translating gives CASSQGLAGNPYEQYF.

The CDR3 bases are TGCGCCAGCAGCCAAGACTGGACAGGAACCTACGAGCAGTACTTC. This sequence encodes CASSQDWTGTYEQYF. This chain uses TRBV4-3 with TRBJ2-7, with 7 bases matching TRBD1. The germline CDR1 and CDR2 sequences are LGHNA and YSLEER. The length of the CDR3 is 15 residues. With V trimmed by 0 bases and J by 2 bases, 4 bases remained unmatched.

J is TRBJ2-2 and V is TRBV5-4, with 8 bases matching TRBD1. Germline V CDR1 and CDR2: SGHNT, YYREEE (reference sequence). Losses at the gene ends were 0 bases for V and 6 bases for J; bases not matched to a gene: 10. The CDR3 totals 17 residues. The DNA for the CDR3 is TGTGCCAGCAGCTTGGGCCTAATAGACAGGGGACCCGGGGAGCTGTTTTTT. Amino acids: CASSLGLIDRGPGELFF.

The chain carries TRBV18 and TRBJ1-5; D may be TRBD1 (6 bases). CDR3 size: 15 residues. Trimming took off 6 bases at V and 4 bases at J, with 16 bases between the two ends. Germline-derived CDR1 and CDR2 are KGHSH and LQKENI. CDR3 amino acids: CASSGGQGYNQPQHF. In DNA form, the CDR3 reads TGTGCCAGCTCGGGGGGGCAGGGGTATAATCAGCCCCAGCATTTT. Based on the CDR3 plus reference TRBV18 and TRBJ1-5, the full variable domain is NAGVMQNPRHLVRRRGQEARLRCSPMKGHSHVYWYRQLPEEGLKFMVYLQKENIIDESGMPKERFSAEFPKEGPSILRIQQVVRGDSAAYFCASSGGQGYNQPQHFGDGTRLSIL.

The gene calls are TRBV5-1 and TRBJ2-4; maybe TRBD1 (5 bases). The CDR3 spans 15 residues. Deletions cut 2 bases from V and 2 bases from J, with 11 bases between. Germline V CDR1 and CDR2: SGHRS, YFSETQ. CDR3 nucleotide sequence: TGCGCCAGCAGCTTTGGAAGGGGTACCAAAAACATTCAGTACTTC. Its protein is CASSFGRGTKNIQYF.